The 29 T cell receptor beta chains reported below all come from one sample, sequenced in a study of blood T cell repertoires in COVID-19. Profiling relied on immunoSEQ multiplex PCR, and the TCRdb table lists in-frame clones only, not all of them. The sample lists some 460,000 clones, nearly 90% occurring once. The sequenced sample consisted of PBMCs or T cells enriched from blood (not recorded which). The receptors derive from a woman aged 18-35 years with acute COVID-19.

The CDR3 sequence: CASSRGLGIGETQYF. CDR3 bases: TGCGCCAGCAGCCGGGGCCTGGGTATCGGGGAGACCCAGTACTTC. The chain employs TRBV4-1 and TRBJ2-5, with a tentative D call TRBD1 (5 bases). Deletions cut 4 bases from V and 5 bases from J, with 17 bases between. The CDR3 length is 15 residues. Germline V CDR1 and CDR2: MGHRA, YSYEKL.

V is TRBV4-1 and J is TRBJ2-6; maybe TRBD1 (5 bases). Germline V gene sequence: CDR1 MGHRA, CDR2 YSYEKL. Trimming removed 2 bases from V and 0 bases from J, with 8 bases in between. CDR3 length: 16 amino acids. CDR3 in amino acids: CASSQLTVSGANVLTF. The CDR3 bases are TGCGCCAGCAGCCAATTGACAGTCTCTGGGGCCAACGTCCTGACTTTC.

The V call is TRBV28, the J call TRBJ2-7; tentative D call: TRBD1 (5 bases). From germline, CDR1 is MDHEN and CDR2 SYDVKM. The CDR3 covers 14 residues. V lost 0 bases to trimming and J lost 1 base, with 7 bases between them. CDR3: CASSLWQGSYEQYF. For the CDR3, the DNA is TGTGCCAGCAGTTTATGGCAGGGATCCTACGAGCAGTACTTC.

The J gene is TRBJ2-1, the V gene TRBV28; 11 bases are a match to TRBD2. The CDR3 has 17 amino acids. V lost 4 bases to trimming and J lost 4 bases; unmatched junction nucleotides: 9. The V gene's germline CDR1 is MDHEN and CDR2 SYDVKM. CDR3 coding DNA: TGTGCCAGCAGTTCCTTCAGACTAGCGGGGATGTACAATGAGCAGTTCTTC. It translates to CASSSFRLAGMYNEQFF.

This chain connects TRBV28 to TRBJ1-6, with D uncertain. Trimming took off 5 bases at V and 8 bases at J, with 10 bases between the two ends. Germline CDR1 reads MDHEN; CDR2 reads SYDVKM. There are 13 residues in the CDR3. CDR3 bases: TGTGCCAGCAGTACAATACAGTATTCACCCCTCCACTTT. Residues: CASSTIQYSPLHF.

The genes are TRBV9 and TRBJ2-1, with D possibly being TRBD1 (6 bases). Looked up from germline, CDR1 is SGDLS and CDR2 is YYNGEE. Between the trimmed V and J ends, which lost 3 bases and 7 bases, there was a span of 14 bases. The CDR3 has 14 residues. The CDR3 nucleotides are TGTGCCAGCAGCGCAGAAAACAGGGTAAATGAGCAGTTCTTC. Encoded protein: CASSAENRVNEQFF.

The rearrangement uses TRBV24-1 and TRBJ2-5; TRBD2 matches 7 bases. CDR1 and CDR2 from the germline V gene are KGHDR and SFDVKD. The CDR3 loop spans 15 amino acids. The trim removed 1 base at V and 4 bases at J, leaving 5 bases unmatched. CDR3 region: CATSDLGGEGETQYF. Written as DNA, the CDR3 is TGTGCCACCAGTGATTTAGGCGGGGAGGGAGAGACCCAGTACTTC.

This clone was recorded once. The V call is TRBV10-3, the J call TRBJ2-6; the D gene is possibly TRBD1 (6 bases). The CDR3 loop spans 15 amino acids. In germline, CDR1 is ENHRY, CDR2 SYGVKD. The ends were cut back, 2 bases at V and 4 bases at J, with 9 bases in the middle. Written as DNA, the CDR3 is TGTGCCATCAGTGAGGCAGGGGTAGGGGCCAACGTCCTGACTTTC. Translated, it gives CAISEAGVGANVLTF.

There are a few counts of this clone. The chain has TRBV11-2 and TRBJ2-1; 8 bases are a match to TRBD2. Germline CDR1 SGHAT, CDR2 FQNNGV. With 5 bases clipped from V and 0 bases from J, the junction kept 6 bases outside the gene matches. CDR3 length: 16 residues. Here the CDR3 DNA reads TGTGCCAGCAGCCGTGGGAGCGGGAGCTCCTACAATGAGCAGTTCTTC. It specifies CASSRGSGSSYNEQFF.

This clone has just one count. The chain recombines TRBV7-3 with TRBJ1-2; possibly TRBD1 for D (6 bases). This CDR3 contains 14 residues. V gave up 1 base and J gave up 10 bases, with 16 bases separating them. Looked up from germline, CDR1 is SGHTA and CDR2 is FQGTGA. DNA of the CDR3: TGTGCCAGCAGCTTAATGACGCAGGGGACCATCTACACCTTC. Translated: CASSLMTQGTIYTF.

The chain is built from TRBV28 and TRBJ2-1; tentatively, D is TRBD2 (6 bases). The V gene lost 5 bases and the J gene lost 4 bases, with 18 bases spanning the gap. Germline CDR1 and CDR2: MDHEN and SYDVKM. This CDR3 contains 16 residues. Here the CDR3 reads CASSPPTGLVYNEQFF. The CDR3 DNA sequence: TGTGCCAGCAGTCCACCAACGGGACTGGTATACAATGAGCAGTTCTTC.

This clone was seen only once. The V gene is TRBV7-9, the J gene TRBJ2-1; 10 nucleotides align to TRBD2. With 0 bases clipped from V and 2 bases from J, the junction kept 10 bases outside the gene matches. Germline values: CDR1 SEHNR, CDR2 FQNEAQ (reference sequence). This CDR3 is 19 amino acids long. The CDR3 here is CASSLALSAAGGTYNEQFF. The CDR3 DNA is TGTGCCAGCAGCTTAGCACTAAGCGCAGCGGGAGGGACCTACAATGAGCAGTTCTTC.

The chain is built from TRBV28 and TRBJ1-5; maybe TRBD1 (6 bases). With 3 bases removed from V and 0 bases from J, the gap between germline ends came to 6 bases. Germline CDR1 and CDR2: MDHEN and SYDVKM. This CDR3 comprises 14 residues. The CDR3 spells CASSFRGSNQPQHF. In DNA form, the CDR3 reads TGTGCCAGCAGTTTCAGGGGTAGCAATCAGCCCCAGCATTTT.

The chain combines TRBV27 with TRBJ1-5; no firm D call. The germline gives CDR1 MNHEY, CDR2 SMNVEV (reference sequence). The CDR3 runs to 14 residues. V was cut by 4 bases and J by 5 bases, with 12 bases left in between. The CDR3 loop is CASSWRVGDQPQHF. The CDR3, as DNA: TGTGCCAGCAGTTGGAGGGTAGGAGATCAGCCCCAGCATTTT.

The chain carries TRBV9 and TRBJ1-2; 7 bases line up with TRBD1. Trimming took 4 bases from V and 4 from J; bases not matched to a gene: 10. Germline loops: CDR1 SGDLS, CDR2 YYNGEE. The CDR3 has 15 residues. The CDR3 DNA reads as TGTGCCAGCAGCAACTTCGGGACAGCCTCCTATGGCTACACCTTC. Translation: CASSNFGTASYGYTF.

The chain combines TRBV6-5 with TRBJ2-7, with 10 bases aligning to TRBD1. The CDR3 length is 15 residues. From germline, CDR1 is MNHEY and CDR2 SVGAGI. Trimming cost V 0 bases and J 5 bases; bases outside gene matches: 4. CDR3 nucleotides: TGTGCCAGCAGTTACTCGAAAGGGACAGGGGACGAGCAGTACTTC. Residues: CASSYSKGTGDEQYF.

The chain carries TRBV3-1 (or the pseudogene TRBV3-2) and TRBJ1-1; the D gene is possibly TRBD1 (6 bases). Germline CDR1 and CDR2: LGHDT and YNNKEL (reference sequence). The CDR3 consists of 14 residues. V shed 1 base and J shed 5 bases, with 11 bases lying between them. CDR3 sequence: CASSQVFRGTEAFF. CDR3 bases: TGTGCCAGCAGCCAAGTTTTCAGGGGAACTGAAGCTTTCTTT.

The rearrangement uses TRBV5-8 and TRBJ1-5, with a weak D call TRBD1 (6 bases). This CDR3 is built from 15 residues. With 4 bases removed from V and 3 bases from J, the gap between germline ends came to 14 bases. The germline V gene encodes CDR1 SGHTS and CDR2 YDEGEE. This CDR3 is CASSGGSHSNQPQHF. CDR3 nucleotide sequence: TGTGCCAGCAGCGGGGGCAGTCACTCCAATCAGCCCCAGCATTTT.

The chain carries TRBV28 and TRBJ2-7; 7 positions match TRBD2. Unmatched junction bases numbered 6, after V lost 3 bases and J lost 7 bases. From germline, CDR1 is MDHEN and CDR2 SYDVKM. This CDR3 has 13 amino acids. CDR3 nucleotides: TGTGCCAGCAGTTTGGCGGGAGTGAGAGAGCAGTACTTC. Its protein product is CASSLAGVREQYF.

A single count supports this clone. This chain links TRBV11-2 with TRBJ1-1; 7 positions match TRBD1. V dropped 4 bases and J dropped 9; count of bases not matched to a gene: 2. The CDR3 is made up of 11 amino acids. The germline V gene has CDR1 SGHAT and CDR2 FQNNGV. In DNA form, the CDR3 reads TGTGCCAGCAGCTCACAGGGGAAAGCTTTCTTT. This codes for CASSSQGKAFF.

This clone was recorded only once. V and J are TRBV9 and TRBJ2-1, with D tentatively TRBD1 (5 bases). V was trimmed by 3 bases and J by 8 bases, leaving 12 bases between them. The CDR3 length is 13 residues. Germline-derived CDR1 and CDR2 are SGDLS and YYNGEE. CDR3 coding DNA: TGTGCCAGCAGCGAGGACACCTCCGATGAGCAGTTCTTC. Protein product: CASSEDTSDEQFF.

The chain recombines TRBV27 with TRBJ2-7; the match to TRBD1 covers 7 bases. CDR1 is MNHEY and CDR2 is SMNVEV in the germline V gene (reference sequence). This CDR3 is 14 amino acids long. V gave up 6 bases and J gave up 4 bases; unmatched junction bases: 9. The CDR3 DNA reads TGTGCCAGCAGCCCTAGGACAGGTTGGTACGAGCAGTACTTC. Encoded protein: CASSPRTGWYEQYF.

A few counts support this clone. The genes are TRBV3-1 (or the pseudogene TRBV3-2) and TRBJ1-5; D is perhaps TRBD1 (5 bases). The CDR3 loop spans 15 amino acids. CDR1 and CDR2 from the germline V gene are LGHDT and YNNKEL (reference sequence). Deletions cut 3 bases from V and 0 bases from J, with 9 bases between. The CDR3, as DNA: TGTGCCAGCAGCCATGGGACTAATAGCAATCAGCCCCAGCATTTT. It translates to CASSHGTNSNQPQHF.

The chain uses TRBV15 and TRBJ1-2; 11 bases are a match to TRBD1. Looked up from germline, CDR1 is LNHNV and CDR2 is YYDKDF (reference sequence). V shed 3 bases, J shed 6 bases, and the junction held 3 bases outside the gene matches. CDR3 length: 14 amino acids. The CDR3 DNA reads as TGTGCCACCAGCAGGGACAGGGGGCAGAATGGCTACACCTTC. This translates into CATSRDRGQNGYTF. Using reference TRBV15 and TRBJ1-2 for the parts outside the CDR3, the full variable domain is DAMVIQNPRYQVTQFGKPVTLSCSQTLNHNVMYWYQQKSSQAPKLLFHYYDKDFNNEADTPDNFQSRRPNTSFCFLDIRSPGLGDTAMYLCATSRDRGQNGYTFGSGTRLTVV.

The chain joins TRBV7-8 to TRBJ1-5; maybe TRBD1 (5 bases). Germline V gene sequence: CDR1 SGHVS, CDR2 FQNEAQ. This CDR3 is 14 amino acids long. The V and J ends lost 2 bases and 5 bases respectively, with 10 bases between them. The CDR3 DNA reads TGTGCCAGCAGCTTAAAGGGGATGGATCAGCCCCAGCATTTT. Translation: CASSLKGMDQPQHF.

The chain couples TRBV28 to TRBJ2-3; the match to TRBD2 covers 7 bases. This CDR3 region has 18 residues. Germline V lookup: CDR1 MDHEN, CDR2 SYDVKM. The trim removed 6 bases at V and 3 bases at J, leaving 18 bases unmatched. The CDR3 nucleotides read TGTGCCAGCAGATCGGGCAGCGGGAAAAGGAGTGAGACAGATACGCAGTATTTT. This translates into CASRSGSGKRSETDTQYF.

This chain links TRBV29-1 with TRBJ1-5; TRBD1 matches at 9 bases. Germline values: CDR1 SQVTM, CDR2 ANQGSEA. The CDR3 is 12 residues long. The V segment lost 6 bases and the J segment 7 bases; nucleotides outside the gene matches: 4. The CDR3 DNA follows: TGCAGCGTCGGACAGGGGAGGCAGCCCCAGCATTTT. Its protein is CSVGQGRQPQHF. The entire variable domain, with the rest obtained from reference TRBV29-1 and TRBJ1-5, is as follows: SAVISQKPSRDICQRGTSLTIQCQVDSQVTMMFWYRQQPGQSLTLIATANQGSEATYESGFVIDKFPISRPNLTFSTLTVSNMSPEDSSIYLCSVGQGRQPQHFGDGTRLSIL.

The V call is TRBV30, the J call TRBJ2-1, with 11 bases matching TRBD2. The CDR3 contains 15 residues. With 7 bases clipped from V and 2 bases from J, the junction kept 7 bases outside the gene matches. Germline-derived CDR1 and CDR2 are GTSNPN and SVGIG (reference sequence). The CDR3 loop is CASTSGRTTYNEQFF. As DNA, the CDR3 is TGTGCCTCCACTAGCGGGAGAACCACCTACAATGAGCAGTTCTTC.

The V gene is TRBV11-2, the J gene TRBJ1-6; the D gene is possibly TRBD1 (5 bases). The CDR3 length is 17 residues. V lost 0 bases and J lost 0, with 9 bases in between. Germline lookup yields CDR1 SGHAT and CDR2 FQNNGV. This CDR3 reads CASSLDQGSSYNSPLHF. The CDR3 DNA reads TGTGCCAGCAGCTTAGATCAGGGAAGCTCCTATAATTCACCCCTCCACTTT. Together with reference TRBV11-2 and TRBJ1-6, the CDR3 gives the full variable domain: EAGVAQSPRYKIIEKRQSVAFWCNPISGHATLYWYQQILGQGPKLLIQFQNNGVVDDSQLPKDRFSAERLKGVDSTLKIQPAKLEDSAVYLCASSLDQGSSYNSPLHFGNGTRLTVT.